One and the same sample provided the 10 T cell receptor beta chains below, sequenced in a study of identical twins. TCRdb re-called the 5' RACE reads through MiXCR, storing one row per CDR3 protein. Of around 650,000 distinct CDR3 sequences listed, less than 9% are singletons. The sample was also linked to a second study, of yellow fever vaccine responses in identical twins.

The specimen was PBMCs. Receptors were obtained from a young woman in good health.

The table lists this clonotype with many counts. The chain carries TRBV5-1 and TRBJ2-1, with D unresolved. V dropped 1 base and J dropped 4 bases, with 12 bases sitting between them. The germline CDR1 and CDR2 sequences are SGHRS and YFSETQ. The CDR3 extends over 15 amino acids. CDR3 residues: CASSLTGGDYNEQFF. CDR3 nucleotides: TGCGCCAGCAGCTTGACTGGTGGGGATTACAATGAGCAGTTCTTC.

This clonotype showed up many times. The CDR3 DNA reads TGCGCCAGCGCCGGGACAGGACTAACTAATGAAAAACTGTTTTTT. Amino acid sequence: CASAGTGLTNEKLFF. The V call is TRBV5-1, the J call TRBJ1-4; 8 positions agree with TRBD1. J was trimmed by 1 base and V by 7 bases; bases with no gene match: 6. CDR3 length: 15 amino acids. The germline CDR1 and CDR2 sequences are SGHRS and YFSETQ.

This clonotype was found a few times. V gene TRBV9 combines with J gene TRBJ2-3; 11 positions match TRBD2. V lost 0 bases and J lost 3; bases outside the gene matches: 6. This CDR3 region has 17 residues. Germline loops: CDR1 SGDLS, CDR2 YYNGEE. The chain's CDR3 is CASSVATSGSRTDTQYF. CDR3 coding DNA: TGTGCCAGCAGCGTAGCAACTAGCGGGAGTAGGACAGATACGCAGTATTTT.

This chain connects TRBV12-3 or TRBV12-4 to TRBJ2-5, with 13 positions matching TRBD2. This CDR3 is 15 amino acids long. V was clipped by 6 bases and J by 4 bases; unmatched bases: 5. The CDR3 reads CASRPGLAGVETQYF. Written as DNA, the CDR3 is TGTGCCAGCAGGCCTGGACTAGCGGGAGTAGAGACCCAGTACTTC.

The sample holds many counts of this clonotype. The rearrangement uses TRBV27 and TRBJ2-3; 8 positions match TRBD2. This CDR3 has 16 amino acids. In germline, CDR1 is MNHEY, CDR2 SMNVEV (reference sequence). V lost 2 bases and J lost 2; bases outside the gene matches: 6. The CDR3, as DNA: TGTGCCAGCAGTTTAGGGAGCGGGGGACTCACAGATACGCAGTATTTT. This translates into CASSLGSGGLTDTQYF.

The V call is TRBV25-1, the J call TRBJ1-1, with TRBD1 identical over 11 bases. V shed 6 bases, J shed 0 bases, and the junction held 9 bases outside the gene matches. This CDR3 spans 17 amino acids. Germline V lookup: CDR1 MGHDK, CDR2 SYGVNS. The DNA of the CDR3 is TGTGCCAGCAGCCCCGCGGGGACAGGGGGGATGAACACTGAAGCTTTCTTT. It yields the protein CASSPAGTGGMNTEAFF. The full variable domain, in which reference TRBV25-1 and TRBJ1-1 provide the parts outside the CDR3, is EADIYQTPRYLVIGTGKKITLECSQTMGHDKMYWYQQDPGMELHLIHYSYGVNSTEKGDLSSESTVSRIRTEHFPLTLESARPSHTSQYLCASSPAGTGGMNTEAFFGQGTRLTVV.

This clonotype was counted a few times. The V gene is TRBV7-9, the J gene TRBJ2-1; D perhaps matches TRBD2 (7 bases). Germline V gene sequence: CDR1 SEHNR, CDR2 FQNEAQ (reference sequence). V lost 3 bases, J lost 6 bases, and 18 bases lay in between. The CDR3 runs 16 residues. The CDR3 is CASSLVQGGAGNEQFF. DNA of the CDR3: TGTGCCAGCAGCTTGGTCCAAGGGGGGGCCGGCAATGAGCAGTTCTTC.

The CDR3 region is CASSLDGTGPDTQYF. In nucleotides, the CDR3 is TGTGCCAGCAGTTTAGACGGGACAGGGCCCGATACGCAGTATTTT. The gene calls are TRBV28 and TRBJ2-3, with 9 bases matching TRBD1. The CDR3 has 15 residues. In germline, CDR1 is MDHEN, CDR2 SYDVKM. V shed 2 bases and J 6 bases; nucleotides not matched to a gene: 6.

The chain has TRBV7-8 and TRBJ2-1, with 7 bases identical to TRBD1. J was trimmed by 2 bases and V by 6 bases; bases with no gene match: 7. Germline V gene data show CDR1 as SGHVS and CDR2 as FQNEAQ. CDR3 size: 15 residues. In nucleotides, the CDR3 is TGTGCCAGCAGACCTAGGGGGCATCCCTACAATGAGCAGTTCTTC. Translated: CASRPRGHPYNEQFF.

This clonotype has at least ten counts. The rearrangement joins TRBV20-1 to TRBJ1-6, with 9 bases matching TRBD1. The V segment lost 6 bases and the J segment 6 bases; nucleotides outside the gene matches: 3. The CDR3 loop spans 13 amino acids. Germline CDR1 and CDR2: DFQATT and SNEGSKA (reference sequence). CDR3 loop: CSARTGANSPLHF. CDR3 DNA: TGCAGTGCCAGGACAGGGGCTAATTCACCCCTCCACTTT.